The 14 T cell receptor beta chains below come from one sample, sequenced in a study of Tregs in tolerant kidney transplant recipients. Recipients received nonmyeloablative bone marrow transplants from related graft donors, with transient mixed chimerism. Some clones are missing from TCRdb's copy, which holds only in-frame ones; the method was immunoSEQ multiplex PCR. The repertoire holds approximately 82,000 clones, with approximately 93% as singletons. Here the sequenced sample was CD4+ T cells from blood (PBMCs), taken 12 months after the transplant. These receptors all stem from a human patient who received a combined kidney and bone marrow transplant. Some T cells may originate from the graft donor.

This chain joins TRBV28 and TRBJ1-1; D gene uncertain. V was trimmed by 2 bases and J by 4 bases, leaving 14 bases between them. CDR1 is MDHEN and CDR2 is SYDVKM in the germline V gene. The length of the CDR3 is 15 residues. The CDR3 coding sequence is TGTGCCAGCAGTTTAATCTCAAGGAGCGTCACTGAAGCTTTCTTT. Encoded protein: CASSLISRSVTEAFF.

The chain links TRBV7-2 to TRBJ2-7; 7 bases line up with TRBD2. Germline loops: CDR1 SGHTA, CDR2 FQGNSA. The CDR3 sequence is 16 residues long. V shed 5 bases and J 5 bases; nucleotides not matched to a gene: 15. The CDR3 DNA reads TGTGCCAGCAGCCTACAAGGCGGGGGAGTCTCGGACGAGCAGTACTTC. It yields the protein CASSLQGGGVSDEQYF.

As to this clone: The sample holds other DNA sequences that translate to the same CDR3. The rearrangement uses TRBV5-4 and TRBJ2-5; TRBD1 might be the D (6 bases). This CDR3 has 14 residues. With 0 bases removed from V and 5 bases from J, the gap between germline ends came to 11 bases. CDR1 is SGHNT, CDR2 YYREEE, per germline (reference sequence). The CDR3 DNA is TGTGCCAGCAGCTTGGACAGGGTAACGGAGACCCAGTACTTC. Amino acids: CASSLDRVTETQYF.

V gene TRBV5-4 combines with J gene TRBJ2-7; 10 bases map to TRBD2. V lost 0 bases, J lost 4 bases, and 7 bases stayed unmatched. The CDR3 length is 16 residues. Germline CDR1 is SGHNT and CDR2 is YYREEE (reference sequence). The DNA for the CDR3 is TGTGCCAGCAGCTTGGGTCTAGCGGGAGCGGGGTACGAGCAGTACTTC. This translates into CASSLGLAGAGYEQYF. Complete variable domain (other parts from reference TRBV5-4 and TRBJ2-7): ETGVTQSPTHLIKTRGQQVTLRCSSQSGHNTVSWYQQALGQGPQFIFQYYREEENGRGNFPPRFSGLQFPNYSSELNVNALELDDSALYLCASSLGLAGAGYEQYFGPGTRLTVT.

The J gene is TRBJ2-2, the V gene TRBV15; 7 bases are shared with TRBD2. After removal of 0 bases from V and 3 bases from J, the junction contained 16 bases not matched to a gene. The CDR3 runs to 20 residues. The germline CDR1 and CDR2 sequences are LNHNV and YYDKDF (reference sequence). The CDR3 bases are TGTGCCACCAGCAGAGACCAGCGGGGCAGTCCCCTAGGCGACACCGGGGAGCTGTTTTTT. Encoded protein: CATSRDQRGSPLGDTGELFF.

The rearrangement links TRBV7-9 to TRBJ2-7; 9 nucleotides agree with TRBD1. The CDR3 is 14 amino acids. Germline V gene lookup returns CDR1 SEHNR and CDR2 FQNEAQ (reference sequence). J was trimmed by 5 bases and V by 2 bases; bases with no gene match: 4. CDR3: CASSLWTGVNEQYF. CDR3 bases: TGTGCCAGCAGCTTATGGACAGGGGTCAACGAGCAGTACTTC. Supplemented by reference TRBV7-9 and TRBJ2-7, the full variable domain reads DTGVSQNPRHKITKRGQNVTFRCDPISEHNRLYWYRQTLGQGPEFLTYFQNEAQLEKSRLLSDRFSAERPKGSFSTLEIQRTEQGDSAMYLCASSLWTGVNEQYFGPGTRLTVT.

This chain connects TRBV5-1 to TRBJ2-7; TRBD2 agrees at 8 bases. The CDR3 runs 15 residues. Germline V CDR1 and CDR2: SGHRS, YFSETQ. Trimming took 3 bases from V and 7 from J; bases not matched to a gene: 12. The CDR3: CASSSRGLAGGEQYF. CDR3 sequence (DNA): TGCGCCAGCAGCTCTCGGGGCCTAGCGGGTGGTGAGCAGTACTTC.

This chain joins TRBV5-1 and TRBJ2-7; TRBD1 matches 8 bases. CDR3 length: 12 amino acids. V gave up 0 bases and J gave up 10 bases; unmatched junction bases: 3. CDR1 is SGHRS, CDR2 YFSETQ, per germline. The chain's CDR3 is CASSLGAGGQYF. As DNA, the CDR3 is TGCGCCAGCAGCTTGGGGGCAGGGGGCCAGTACTTC. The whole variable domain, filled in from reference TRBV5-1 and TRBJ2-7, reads KAGVTQTPRYLIKTRGQQVTLSCSPISGHRSVSWYQQTPGQGLQFLFEYFSETQRNKGNFPGRFSGRQFSNSRSEMNVSTLELGDSALYLCASSLGAGGQYFGPGTRLTVT.

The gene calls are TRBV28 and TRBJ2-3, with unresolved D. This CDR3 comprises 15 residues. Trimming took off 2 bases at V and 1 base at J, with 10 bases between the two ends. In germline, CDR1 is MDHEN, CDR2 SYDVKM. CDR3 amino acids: CASSLPTSGTDTQYF. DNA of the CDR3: TGTGCCAGCAGTTTACCCACCTCGGGCACAGATACGCAGTATTTT.

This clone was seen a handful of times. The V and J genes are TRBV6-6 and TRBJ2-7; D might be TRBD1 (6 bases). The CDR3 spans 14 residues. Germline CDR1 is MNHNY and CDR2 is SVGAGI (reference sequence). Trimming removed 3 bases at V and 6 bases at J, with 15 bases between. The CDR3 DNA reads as TGTGCCAGCAGTTATAAGGGGGATTTTGGCGAGCAGTACTTC. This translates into CASSYKGDFGEQYF.

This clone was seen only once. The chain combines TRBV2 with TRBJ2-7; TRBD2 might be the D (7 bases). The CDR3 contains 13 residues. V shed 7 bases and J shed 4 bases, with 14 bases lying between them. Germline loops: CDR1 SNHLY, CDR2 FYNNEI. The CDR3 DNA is TGTGCCAGCACCGAGGGGGGGATATACGAGCAGTACTTC. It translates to CASTEGGIYEQYF.

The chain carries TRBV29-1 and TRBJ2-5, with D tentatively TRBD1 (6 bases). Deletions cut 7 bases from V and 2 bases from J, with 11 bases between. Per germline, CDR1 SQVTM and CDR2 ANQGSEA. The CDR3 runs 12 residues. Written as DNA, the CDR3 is TGCAGCGGAGAGACAGGACAAGAGACCCAGTACTTC. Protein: CSGETGQETQYF.

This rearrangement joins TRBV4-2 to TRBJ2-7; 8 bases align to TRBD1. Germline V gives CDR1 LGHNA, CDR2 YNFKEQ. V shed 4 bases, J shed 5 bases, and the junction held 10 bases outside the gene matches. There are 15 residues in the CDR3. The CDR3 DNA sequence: TGTGCCAGCAGCCCCAGGACAGGGATAGTCGACGAGCAGTACTTC. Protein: CASSPRTGIVDEQYF.

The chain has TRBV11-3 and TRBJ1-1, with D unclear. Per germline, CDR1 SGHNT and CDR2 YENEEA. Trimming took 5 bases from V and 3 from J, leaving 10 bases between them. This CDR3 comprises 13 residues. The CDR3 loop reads CASSLEGDTEAFF. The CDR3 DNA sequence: TGTGCCAGCAGCCTTGAGGGTGACACTGAAGCTTTCTTT.